The 5 T cell receptor beta chains presented below share a single source sample, sequenced in a study of molecular identifiers for immune sequencing clone quantification. From the PCR reads, TCRdb called clonotypes with MiXCR, one entry per CDR3 protein. Of 40,000 to 65,000 distinct CDR3 sequences in the sample, 35% to 40% are singletons; the top ten hold 3% to 4%. Sequenced: naive CD8+ T cells from blood, with Jurkat cell RNA spiked in. As for subset: FACS-sorted CD8+CD4-CCR7+CD45RA+ naive T cells. The receptors shown here come from a human donor in good health. Some libraries in this study had Jurkat cell RNA spiked in.

J is TRBJ1-5 and V is TRBV27; D not resolved. In germline, CDR1 is MNHEY, CDR2 SMNVEV (reference sequence). The length of the CDR3 is 14 residues. V lost 4 bases to trimming and J lost 2 bases, with 9 bases between them. CDR3 loop: CASSSTYGNQPQHF. The CDR3 bases are TGTGCCAGCAGTTCTACCTATGGCAATCAGCCCCAGCATTTT.

About this clonotype: Relative to the germline gene, one junction end is altered; a read error may explain this. The chain is built from TRBV20-1 and TRBJ2-7; D not certain. Germline CDR1 DFQATT, CDR2 SNEGSKA (reference sequence). The length of the CDR3 is 14 residues. CDR3 nucleotide sequence: TGCAGTGCTCCAGGACCCGCTATTTCCTACGCGCAGTACTTC. Its translation is CSAPGPAISYAQYF.

This chain links TRBV7-8 with TRBJ2-7; D is tentatively TRBD1 or TRBD2 (5 bases each). V lost 0 bases, J lost 4 bases, and 7 bases lay in between. The V gene's germline CDR1 is SGHVS and CDR2 FQNEAQ. The CDR3 contains 13 residues. The CDR3 sequence is CASSLAGRYEQYF. As DNA, the CDR3 is TGTGCCAGCAGCTTAGCGGGACGGTACGAGCAGTACTTC.

There are a few counts of this clonotype. The chain employs TRBV5-1 and TRBJ2-2; D is perhaps TRBD2 (5 bases). Trimming took off 2 bases at V and 5 bases at J, with 10 bases between the two ends. CDR3 length: 14 amino acids. In germline, CDR1 is SGHRS, CDR2 YFSETQ. CDR3: CASSFGSGTGELFF. In DNA, the CDR3 is TGCGCCAGCAGCTTTGGAAGCGGAACCGGGGAGCTGTTTTTT.

This chain uses TRBV5-1 with TRBJ2-7, with 8 bases that match TRBD1. This CDR3 has 15 residues. The V gene's germline CDR1 is SGHRS and CDR2 YFSETQ. The trim removed 0 bases at V and 3 bases at J, leaving 5 bases unmatched. The CDR3 loop reads CASSLDCDRGYEQYF. DNA of the CDR3: TGCGCCAGCAGCTTGGACTGTGACAGGGGCTACGAGCAGTACTTC.